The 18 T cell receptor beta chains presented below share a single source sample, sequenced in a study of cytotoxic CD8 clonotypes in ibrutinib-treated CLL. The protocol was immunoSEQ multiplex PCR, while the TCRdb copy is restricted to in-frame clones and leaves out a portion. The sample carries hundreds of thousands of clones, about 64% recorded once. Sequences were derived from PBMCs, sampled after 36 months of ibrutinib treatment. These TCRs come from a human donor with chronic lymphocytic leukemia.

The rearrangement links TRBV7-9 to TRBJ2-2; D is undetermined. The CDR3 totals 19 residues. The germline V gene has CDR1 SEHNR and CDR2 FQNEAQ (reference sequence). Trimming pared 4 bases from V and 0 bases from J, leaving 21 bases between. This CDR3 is CASSSRSPIGRPNTGELFF. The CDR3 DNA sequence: TGTGCCAGCAGCTCTAGGTCCCCCATTGGCAGGCCGAACACCGGGGAGCTGTTTTTT.

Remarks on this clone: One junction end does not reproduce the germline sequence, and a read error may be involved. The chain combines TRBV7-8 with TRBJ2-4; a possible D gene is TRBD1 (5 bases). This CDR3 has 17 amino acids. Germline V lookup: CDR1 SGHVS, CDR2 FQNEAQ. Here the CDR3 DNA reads TGTGCCAGCAGCTTACCCCCGTGGAAAGGGGCGAAAAGCATTCAGTACTTC. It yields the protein CASSLPPWKGAKSIQYF.

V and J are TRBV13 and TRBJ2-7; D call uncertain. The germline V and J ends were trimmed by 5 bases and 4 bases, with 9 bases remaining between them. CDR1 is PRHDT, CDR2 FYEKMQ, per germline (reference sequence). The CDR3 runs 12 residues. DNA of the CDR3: TGTGCCAGCAGCGCCCAGATATACGAGCAGTACTTC. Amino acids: CASSAQIYEQYF.

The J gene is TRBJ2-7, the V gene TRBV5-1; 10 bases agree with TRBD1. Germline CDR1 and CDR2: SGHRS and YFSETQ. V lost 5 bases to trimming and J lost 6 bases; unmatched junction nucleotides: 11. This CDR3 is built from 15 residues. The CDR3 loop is CASSPPGQGLFEQYF. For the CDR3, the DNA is TGCGCCAGCAGTCCGCCGGGACAGGGGTTATTCGAGCAGTACTTC.

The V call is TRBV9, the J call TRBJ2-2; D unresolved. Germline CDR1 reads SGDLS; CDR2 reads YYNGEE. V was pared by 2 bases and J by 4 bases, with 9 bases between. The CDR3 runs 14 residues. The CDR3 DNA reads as TGTGCCAGCAGCGTTAACGACGGCACCGGGGAGCTGTTTTTT. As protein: CASSVNDGTGELFF.

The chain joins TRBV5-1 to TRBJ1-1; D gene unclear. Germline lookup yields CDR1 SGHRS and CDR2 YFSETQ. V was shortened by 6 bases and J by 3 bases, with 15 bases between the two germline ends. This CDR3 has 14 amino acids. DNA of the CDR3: TGCGCCAGCACCGCGACCGCCGCTGACACTGAAGCTTTCTTT. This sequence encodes CASTATAADTEAFF.

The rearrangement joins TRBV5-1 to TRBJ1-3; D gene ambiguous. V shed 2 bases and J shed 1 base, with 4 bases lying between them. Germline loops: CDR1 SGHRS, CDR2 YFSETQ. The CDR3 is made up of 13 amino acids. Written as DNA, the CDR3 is TGCGCCAGCAGCTTAATATCTGGAAACACCATATATTTT. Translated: CASSLISGNTIYF.

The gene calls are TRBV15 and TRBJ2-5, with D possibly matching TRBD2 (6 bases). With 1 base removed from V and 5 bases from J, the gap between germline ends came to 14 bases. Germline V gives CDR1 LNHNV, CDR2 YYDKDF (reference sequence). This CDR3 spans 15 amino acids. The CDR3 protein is CATSRGEAQGETQYF. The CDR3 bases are TGTGCCACCAGCAGAGGGGAGGCCCAGGGTGAGACCCAGTACTTC.

DNA for the CDR3: TGTGCCAGCAGCCCGGGACAGTACTATGGCTACACCTTC. It translates to CASSPGQYYGYTF. This chain links TRBV7-9 with TRBJ1-2, with TRBD1 identical over 7 bases. Trimming cost V 5 bases and J 3 bases; bases outside gene matches: 3. The CDR3 is made up of 13 amino acids. Germline V CDR1 and CDR2: SEHNR, FQNEAQ (reference sequence).

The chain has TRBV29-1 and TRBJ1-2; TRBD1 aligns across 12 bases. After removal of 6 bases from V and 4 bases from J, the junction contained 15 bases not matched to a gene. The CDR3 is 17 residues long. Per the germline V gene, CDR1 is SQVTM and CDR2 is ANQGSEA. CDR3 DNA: TGCAGCGTGAGCAGTCGGGACAGGGGGCCCGGGGCCTATGGCTACACCTTC. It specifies CSVSSRDRGPGAYGYTF.

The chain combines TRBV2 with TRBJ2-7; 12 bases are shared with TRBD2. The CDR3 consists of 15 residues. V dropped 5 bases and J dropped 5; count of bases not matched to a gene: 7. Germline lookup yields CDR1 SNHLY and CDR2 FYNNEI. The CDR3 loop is CASSFLAGGPNEQYF. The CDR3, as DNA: TGTGCCAGCAGTTTCCTAGCGGGAGGGCCTAACGAGCAGTACTTC.

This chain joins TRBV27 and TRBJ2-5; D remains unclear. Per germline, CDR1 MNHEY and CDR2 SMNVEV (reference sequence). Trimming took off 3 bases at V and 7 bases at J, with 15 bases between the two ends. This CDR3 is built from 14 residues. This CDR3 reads CASSLSPNLGTQYF. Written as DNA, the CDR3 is TGTGCCAGCAGTTTGAGCCCAAACCTGGGGACCCAGTACTTC.

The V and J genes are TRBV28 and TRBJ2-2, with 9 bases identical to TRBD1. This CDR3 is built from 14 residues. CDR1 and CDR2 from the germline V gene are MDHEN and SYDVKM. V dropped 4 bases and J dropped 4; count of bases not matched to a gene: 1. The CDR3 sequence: CASSWTGVTGELFF. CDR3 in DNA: TGTGCCAGCAGTTGGACAGGGGTCACCGGGGAGCTGTTTTTT.

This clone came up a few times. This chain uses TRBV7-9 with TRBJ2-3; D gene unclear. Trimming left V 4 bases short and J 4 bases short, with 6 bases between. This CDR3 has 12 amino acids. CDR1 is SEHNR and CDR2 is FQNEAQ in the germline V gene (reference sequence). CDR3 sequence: CASSSSSDTQYF. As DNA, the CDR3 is TGTGCCAGCAGCTCGTCTTCAGATACGCAGTATTTT.

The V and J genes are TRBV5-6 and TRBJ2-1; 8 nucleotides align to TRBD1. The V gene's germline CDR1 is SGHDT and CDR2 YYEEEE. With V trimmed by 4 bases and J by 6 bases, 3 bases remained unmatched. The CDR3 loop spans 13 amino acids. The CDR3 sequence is CASSGDRGNEQFF. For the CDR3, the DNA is TGTGCCAGCAGCGGCGACAGGGGCAATGAGCAGTTCTTC. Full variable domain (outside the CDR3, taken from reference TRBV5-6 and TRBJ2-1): DAGVTQSPTHLIKTRGQQVTLRCSPKSGHDTVSWYQQALGQGPQFIFQYYEEEERQRGNFPDRFSGHQFPNYSSELNVNALLLGDSALYLCASSGDRGNEQFFGPGTRLTVL.

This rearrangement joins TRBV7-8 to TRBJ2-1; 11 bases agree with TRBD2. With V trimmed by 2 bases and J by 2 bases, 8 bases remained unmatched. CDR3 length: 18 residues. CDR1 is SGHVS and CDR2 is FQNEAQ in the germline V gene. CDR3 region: CASSLPTPGLAAYNEQFF. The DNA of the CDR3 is TGTGCCAGCAGCTTACCTACTCCGGGACTAGCGGCCTACAATGAGCAGTTCTTC.

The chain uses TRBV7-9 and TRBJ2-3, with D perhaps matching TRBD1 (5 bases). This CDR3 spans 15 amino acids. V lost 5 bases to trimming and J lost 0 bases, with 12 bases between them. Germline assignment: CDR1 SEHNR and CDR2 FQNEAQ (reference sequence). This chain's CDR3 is CASSTKQDSTDTQYF. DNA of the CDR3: TGTGCCAGCAGCACAAAACAGGATAGCACAGATACGCAGTATTTT.

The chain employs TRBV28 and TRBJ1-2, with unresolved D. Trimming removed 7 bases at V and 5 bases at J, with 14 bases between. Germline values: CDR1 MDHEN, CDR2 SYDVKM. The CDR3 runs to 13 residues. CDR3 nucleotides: TGTGCCAGCATCCACACCCGAGGGTATGGCTACACCTTC. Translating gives CASIHTRGYGYTF.